This TCR beta chain was retrieved from a study of OX40 agonist ivuxolimab in advanced cancers. Study results and caveats: Expanded peripheral T-cell antigen specificity went undetermined.

The data were produced by immunoSEQ multiplex PCR, yet TCRdb's version contains in-frame clones alone and is incomplete. The profile covers some 19,000 clones, with 85% to 90% appearing a single time and 50% taken by the ten largest. With respect to this clone: The antigen remains undetermined.

Specimen: CD4+ or CD8+ T cells sorted from blood, collected in a trial of the OX40 agonist ivuxolimab. The receptor was derived from an adult with an advanced solid tumor such as melanoma, head and neck, liver or kidney cancer.

The CDR3 loop is CSVVGGESPYEQYF. As DNA, the CDR3 is TGCAGCGTTGTAGGGGGGGAATCCCCCTACGAGCAGTACTTC. The chain joins TRBV29-1 to TRBJ2-7; possible D gene TRBD2, 7 bases. V was pared by 4 bases and J by 2 bases, with 15 bases between. The CDR3 is made up of 14 amino acids. Germline-derived CDR1 and CDR2 are SQVTM and ANQGSEA.